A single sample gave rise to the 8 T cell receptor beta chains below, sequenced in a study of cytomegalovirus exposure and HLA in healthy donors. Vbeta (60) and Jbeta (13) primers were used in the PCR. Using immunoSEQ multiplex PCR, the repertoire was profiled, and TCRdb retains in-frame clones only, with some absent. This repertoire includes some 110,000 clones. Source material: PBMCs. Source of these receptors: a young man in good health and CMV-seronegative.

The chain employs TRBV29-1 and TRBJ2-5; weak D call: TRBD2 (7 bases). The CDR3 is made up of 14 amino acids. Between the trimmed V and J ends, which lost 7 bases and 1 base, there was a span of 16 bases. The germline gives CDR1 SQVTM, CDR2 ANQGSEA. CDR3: CSGKGGAFQETQYF. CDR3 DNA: TGCAGCGGCAAAGGGGGGGCCTTCCAAGAGACCCAGTACTTC.

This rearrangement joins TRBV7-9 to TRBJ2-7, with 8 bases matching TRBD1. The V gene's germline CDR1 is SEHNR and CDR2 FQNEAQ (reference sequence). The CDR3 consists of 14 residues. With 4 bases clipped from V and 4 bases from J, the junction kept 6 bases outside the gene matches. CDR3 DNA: TGTGCCAGCAGCTCCGGACAGGGAGCTTACGAGCAGTACTTC. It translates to CASSSGQGAYEQYF.

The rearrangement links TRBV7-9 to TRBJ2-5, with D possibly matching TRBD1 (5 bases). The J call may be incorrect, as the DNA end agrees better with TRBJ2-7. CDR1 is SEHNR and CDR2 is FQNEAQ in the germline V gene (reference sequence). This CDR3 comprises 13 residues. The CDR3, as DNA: TGTGCCAGCTCAAGGACAACATCCTACGAGCAGTACTTC. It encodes CASSRTTSYEQYF.

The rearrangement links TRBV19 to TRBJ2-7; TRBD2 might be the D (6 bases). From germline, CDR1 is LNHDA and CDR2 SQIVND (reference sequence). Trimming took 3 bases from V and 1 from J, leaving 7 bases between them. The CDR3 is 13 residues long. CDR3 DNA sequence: TGTGCCAGTAGTATGGAGGGATCCTACGAGCAGTACTTC. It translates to CASSMEGSYEQYF.

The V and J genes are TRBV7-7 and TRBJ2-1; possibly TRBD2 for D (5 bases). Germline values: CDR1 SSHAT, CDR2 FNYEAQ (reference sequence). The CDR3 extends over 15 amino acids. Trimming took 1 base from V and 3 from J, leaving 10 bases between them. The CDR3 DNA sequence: TGTGCCAGCAGCTTAGGATCGACTAACTACAATGAGCAGTTCTTC. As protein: CASSLGSTNYNEQFF. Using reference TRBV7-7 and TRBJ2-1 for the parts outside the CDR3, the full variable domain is GAGVSQSPRYKVTKRGQDVTLRCDPISSHATLYWYQQALGQGPEFLTYFNYEAQPDKSGLPSDRFSAERPEGSISTLTIQRTEQRDSAMYRCASSLGSTNYNEQFFGPGTRLTVL.

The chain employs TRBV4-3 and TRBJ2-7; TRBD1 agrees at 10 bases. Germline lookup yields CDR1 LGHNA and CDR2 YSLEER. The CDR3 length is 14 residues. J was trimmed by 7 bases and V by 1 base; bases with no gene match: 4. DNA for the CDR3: TGCGCCAGCAGCCAAGGACAGGGGGCGAGGGAGCAGTACTTC. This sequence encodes CASSQGQGAREQYF.

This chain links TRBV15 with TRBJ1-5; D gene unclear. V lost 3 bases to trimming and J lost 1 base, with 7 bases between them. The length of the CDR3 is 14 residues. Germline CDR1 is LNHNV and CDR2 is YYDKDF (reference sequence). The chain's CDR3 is CATSRTGSNQPQHF. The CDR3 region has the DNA TGTGCCACCAGCAGGACTGGGAGCAATCAGCCCCAGCATTTT.

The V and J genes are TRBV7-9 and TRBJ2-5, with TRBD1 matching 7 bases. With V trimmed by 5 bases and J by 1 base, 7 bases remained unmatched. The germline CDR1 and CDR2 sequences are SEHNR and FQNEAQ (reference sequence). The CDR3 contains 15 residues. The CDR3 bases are TGTGCCAGCAGCGAGGGTCCAGGGGGCCAAGAGACCCAGTACTTC. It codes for CASSEGPGGQETQYF.